This T cell receptor beta chain was obtained from a study of vaccination and CD4 T cells after COVID-19. Study overall: Overlapping spike peptides from SARS-CoV-2, HCoV-NL63, HCoV-OC43 and HCoV-229E served to stimulate the cells.

V trimming: 3 bases; J trimming: 1 base; junction bases outside the gene matches: 3. CDR1 SGHVS and CDR2 FNYEAQ come from the germline V gene. The CDR3 is 15 residues long. Treatment specified: 10-day PBMC culture with coronavirus spike peptide pools or control peptides (ViraFEST assay). ViraFEST sequenced TCRs after peptide-pool expansion of antigen-specific T cells. On this clonotype itself: The antigen is undetermined.

The Oncomine TCR Beta short-read assay sequenced DNA from cultured CD4+ T cells. TCRdb reprocessed the PCR reads with MiXCR, giving one entry per CDR3 protein. The sample includes fewer than 20,000 distinct CDR3 sequences, about 56% of them seen just once. Findings and caveats of the study: The great majority, 304 of 307 vaccine-specific clones, proved spike mono-reactive in convalescent patients. No early post-infection timepoints were studied, and convalescent patients studied were relatively few.

The source is a human donor who had recovered from COVID-19. The sample taken for sequencing was CD4+ T cells from blood, cultured in vitro. The chain has TRBV7-6 and TRBJ2-1; 7 nucleotides agree with TRBD1. As DNA, the CDR3 is TGTGCCAGCAGCTTTGAGACAGGGTCCTACAATGAGCAGTTCTTC. It yields the protein CASSFETGSYNEQFF.